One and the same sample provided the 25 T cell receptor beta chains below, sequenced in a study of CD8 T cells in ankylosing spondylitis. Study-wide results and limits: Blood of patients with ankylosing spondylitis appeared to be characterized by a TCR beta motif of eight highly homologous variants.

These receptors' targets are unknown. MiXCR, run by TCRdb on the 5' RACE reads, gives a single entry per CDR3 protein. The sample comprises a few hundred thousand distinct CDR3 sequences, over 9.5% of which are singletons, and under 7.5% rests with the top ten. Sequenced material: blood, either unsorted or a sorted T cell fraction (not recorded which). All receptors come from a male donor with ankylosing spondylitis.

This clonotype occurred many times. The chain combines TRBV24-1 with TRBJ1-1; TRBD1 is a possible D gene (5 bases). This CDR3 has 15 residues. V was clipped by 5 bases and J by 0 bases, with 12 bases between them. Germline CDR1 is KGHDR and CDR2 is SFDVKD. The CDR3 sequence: CATSGPGIMNTEAFF. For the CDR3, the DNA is TGTGCCACCAGTGGGCCAGGGATAATGAACACTGAAGCTTTCTTT.

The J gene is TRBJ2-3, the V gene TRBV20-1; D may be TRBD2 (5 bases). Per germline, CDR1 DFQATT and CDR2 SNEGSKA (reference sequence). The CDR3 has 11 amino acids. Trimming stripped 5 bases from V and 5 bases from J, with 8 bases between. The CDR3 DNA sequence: TGCAGTGCTTCGAGCGGAGATACGCAGTATTTT. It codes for CSASSGDTQYF.

The CDR3 DNA reads TGTGCCAGCAGTGTACAGGGTTATGGCACTGAAGCTTTCTTT. It yields the protein CASSVQGYGTEAFF. J is TRBJ1-1 and V is TRBV27, with D possibly TRBD1 on 6 matching bases. Germline V lookup: CDR1 MNHEY, CDR2 SMNVEV (reference sequence). This CDR3 is built from 14 residues. V gave up 5 bases and J gave up 4 bases, with 14 bases separating them.

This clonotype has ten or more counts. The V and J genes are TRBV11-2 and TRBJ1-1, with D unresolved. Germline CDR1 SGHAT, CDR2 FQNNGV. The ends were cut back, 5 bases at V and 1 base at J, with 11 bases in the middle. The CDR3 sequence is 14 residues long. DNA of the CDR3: TGTGCCAGCAGCCCCGGGGTACCGAACACTGAAGCTTTCTTT. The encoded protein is CASSPGVPNTEAFF.

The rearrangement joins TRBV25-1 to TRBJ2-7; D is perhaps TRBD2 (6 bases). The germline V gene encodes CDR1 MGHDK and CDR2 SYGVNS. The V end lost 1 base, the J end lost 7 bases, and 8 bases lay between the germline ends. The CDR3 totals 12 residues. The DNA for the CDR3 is TGTGCCAGCAGTGAATGGGGAGGAGAGCAGTACTTC. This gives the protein CASSEWGGEQYF.

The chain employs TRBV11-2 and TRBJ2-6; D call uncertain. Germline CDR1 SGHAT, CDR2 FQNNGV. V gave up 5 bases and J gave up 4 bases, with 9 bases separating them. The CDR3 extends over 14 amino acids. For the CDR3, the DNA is TGTGCCAGCAGCCAACGTTCCGGGGCCAACGTCCTGACTTTC. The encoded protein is CASSQRSGANVLTF.

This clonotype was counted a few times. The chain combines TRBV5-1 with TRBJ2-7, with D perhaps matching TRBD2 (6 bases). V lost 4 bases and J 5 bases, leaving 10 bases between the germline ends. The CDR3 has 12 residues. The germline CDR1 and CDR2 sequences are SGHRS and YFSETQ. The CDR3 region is CASSVDYHEQYF. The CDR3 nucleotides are TGCGCCAGCAGCGTGGACTACCACGAGCAGTACTTC.

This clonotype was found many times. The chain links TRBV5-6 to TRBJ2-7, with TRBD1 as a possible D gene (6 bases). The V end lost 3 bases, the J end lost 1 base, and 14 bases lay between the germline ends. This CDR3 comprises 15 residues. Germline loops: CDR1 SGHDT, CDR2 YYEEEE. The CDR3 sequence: CASSYRVSGSYEQYV. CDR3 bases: TGTGCCAGCAGCTACAGGGTCTCCGGTTCCTACGAGCAGTACGTC.

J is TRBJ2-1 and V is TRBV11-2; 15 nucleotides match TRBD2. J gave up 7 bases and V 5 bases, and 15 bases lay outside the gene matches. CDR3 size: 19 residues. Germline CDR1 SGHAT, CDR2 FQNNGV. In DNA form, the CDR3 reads TGTGCCAGCAGCGACAACTTTGGGACTAGCGGGAGGACCGGAAATGAGCAGTTCTTC. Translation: CASSDNFGTSGRTGNEQFF. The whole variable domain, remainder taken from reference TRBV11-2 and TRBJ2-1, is EAGVAQSPRYKIIEKRQSVAFWCNPISGHATLYWYQQILGQGPKLLIQFQNNGVVDDSQLPKDRFSAERLKGVDSTLKIQPAKLEDSAVYLCASSDNFGTSGRTGNEQFFGPGTRLTVL.

CDR3 sequence: CASRGTGGTGGELFF. In nucleotides, the CDR3 is TGTGCCAGCAGGGGGACAGGGGGGACAGGCGGGGAGCTGTTTTTT. The chain couples TRBV2 to TRBJ2-2, with 11 positions matching TRBD1. The length of the CDR3 is 15 residues. V gave up 6 bases and J gave up 7 bases; unmatched junction bases: 7. Germline CDR1 reads SNHLY; CDR2 reads FYNNEI. Full variable domain (remainder filled in from reference TRBV2 and TRBJ2-2): EPEVTQTPSHQVTQMGQEVILRCVPISNHLYFYWYRQILGQKVEFLVSFYNNEISEKSEIFDDQFSVERPDGSNFTLKIRSTKLEDSAMYFCASRGTGGTGGELFFGEGSRLTVL.

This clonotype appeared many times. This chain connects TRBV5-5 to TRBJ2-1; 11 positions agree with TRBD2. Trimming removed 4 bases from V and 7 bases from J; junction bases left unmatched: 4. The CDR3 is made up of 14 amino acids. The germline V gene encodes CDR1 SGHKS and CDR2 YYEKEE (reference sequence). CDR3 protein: CASSRTSGRNEQFF. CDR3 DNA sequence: TGTGCCAGCAGCAGAACTAGCGGGAGAAATGAGCAGTTCTTC.

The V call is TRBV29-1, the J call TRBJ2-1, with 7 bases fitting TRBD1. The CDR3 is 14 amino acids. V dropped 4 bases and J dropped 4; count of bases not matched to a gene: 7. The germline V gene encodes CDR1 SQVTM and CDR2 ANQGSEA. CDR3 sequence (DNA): TGCAGCGTTGTAAGGGACAGATCATACAATGAGCAGTTCTTC. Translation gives CSVVRDRSYNEQFF.

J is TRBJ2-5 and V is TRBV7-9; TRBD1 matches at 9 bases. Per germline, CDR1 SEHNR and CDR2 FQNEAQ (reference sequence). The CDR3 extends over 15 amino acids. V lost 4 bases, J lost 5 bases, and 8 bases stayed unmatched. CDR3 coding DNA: TGTGCCAGCAGCTGGGGGACAGGGATCAGGGAGACCCAGTACTTC. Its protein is CASSWGTGIRETQYF.

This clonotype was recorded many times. The CDR3 spells CASSVGLAGWGGNEQFF. CDR3 DNA sequence: TGTGCCAGCAGCGTAGGACTAGCGGGATGGGGGGGTAATGAGCAGTTCTTC. V gene TRBV9 combines with J gene TRBJ2-1; 11 nucleotides agree with TRBD2. Germline V gene lookup returns CDR1 SGDLS and CDR2 YYNGEE. The CDR3 loop spans 17 amino acids. V lost 0 bases to trimming and J lost 7 bases; unmatched junction nucleotides: 9.

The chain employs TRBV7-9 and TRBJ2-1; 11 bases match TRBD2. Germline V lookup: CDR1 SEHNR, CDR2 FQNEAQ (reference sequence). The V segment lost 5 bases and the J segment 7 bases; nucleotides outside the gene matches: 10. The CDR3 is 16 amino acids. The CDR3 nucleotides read TGTGCCAGCAGCCCGGGTACTAGCGGGAGAAGGAATGAGCAGTTCTTC. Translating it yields CASSPGTSGRRNEQFF.

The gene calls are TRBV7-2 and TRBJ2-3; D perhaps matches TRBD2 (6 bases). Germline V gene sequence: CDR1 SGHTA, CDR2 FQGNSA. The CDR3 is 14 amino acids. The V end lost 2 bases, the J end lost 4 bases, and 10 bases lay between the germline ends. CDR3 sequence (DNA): TGTGCCAGCAGCTTACTGGGGGGTTCAGATACGCAGTATTTT. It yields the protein CASSLLGGSDTQYF.

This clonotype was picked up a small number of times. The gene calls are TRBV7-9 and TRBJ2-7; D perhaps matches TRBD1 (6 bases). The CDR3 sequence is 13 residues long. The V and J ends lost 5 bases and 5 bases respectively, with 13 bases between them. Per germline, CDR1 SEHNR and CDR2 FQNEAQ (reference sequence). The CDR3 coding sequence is TGTGCCAGCAGCGTAGGAAGGGGGAACGAGCAGTACGTC. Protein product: CASSVGRGNEQYV.

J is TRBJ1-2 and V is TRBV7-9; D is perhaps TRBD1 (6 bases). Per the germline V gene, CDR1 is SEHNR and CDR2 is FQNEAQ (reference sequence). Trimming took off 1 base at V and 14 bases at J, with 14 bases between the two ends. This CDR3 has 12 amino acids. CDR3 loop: CASSLEARGETF. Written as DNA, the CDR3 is TGTGCCAGCAGCTTAGAGGCGAGGGGGGAAACCTTC.

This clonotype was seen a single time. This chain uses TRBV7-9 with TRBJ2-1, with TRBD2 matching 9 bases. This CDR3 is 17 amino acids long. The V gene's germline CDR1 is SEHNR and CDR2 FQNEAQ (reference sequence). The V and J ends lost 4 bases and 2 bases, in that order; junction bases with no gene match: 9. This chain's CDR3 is CASSSGLADITYNEQFF. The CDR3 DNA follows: TGTGCCAGCAGCTCGGGACTAGCCGATATTACCTACAATGAGCAGTTCTTC.

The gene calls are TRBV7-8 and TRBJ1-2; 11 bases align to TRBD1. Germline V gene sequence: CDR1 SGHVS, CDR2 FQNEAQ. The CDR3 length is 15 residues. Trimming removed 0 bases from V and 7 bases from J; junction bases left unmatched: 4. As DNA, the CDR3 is TGTGCCAGCAGCTTAGCGGGACAGGGGGGTTTTGGCTACACCTTC. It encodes CASSLAGQGGFGYTF.

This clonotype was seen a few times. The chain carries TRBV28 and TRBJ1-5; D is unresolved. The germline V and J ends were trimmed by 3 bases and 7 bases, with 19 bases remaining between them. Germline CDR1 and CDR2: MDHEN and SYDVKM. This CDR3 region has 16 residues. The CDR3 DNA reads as TGTGCCAGCAGTTTCGTCCGGCAGAGTCATAAACAGCCCCAGCATTTT. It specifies CASSFVRQSHKQPQHF.

The CDR3 bases are TGCAGCGCCTGGGGGGGTGAGGAGACCCAGTACTTC. Its translation is CSAWGGEETQYF. The chain has TRBV29-1 and TRBJ2-5; 7 nucleotides align to TRBD2. The CDR3 spans 12 residues. Germline V CDR1 and CDR2: SQVTM, ANQGSEA. The trim removed 7 bases at V and 5 bases at J, leaving 7 bases unmatched.

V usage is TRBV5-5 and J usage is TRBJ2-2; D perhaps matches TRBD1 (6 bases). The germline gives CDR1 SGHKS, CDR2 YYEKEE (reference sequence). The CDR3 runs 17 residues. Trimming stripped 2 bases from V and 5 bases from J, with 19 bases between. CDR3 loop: CASSFRTESWVTGELFF. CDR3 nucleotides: TGTGCCAGCAGCTTCAGGACAGAGAGTTGGGTGACCGGGGAGCTGTTTTTT.

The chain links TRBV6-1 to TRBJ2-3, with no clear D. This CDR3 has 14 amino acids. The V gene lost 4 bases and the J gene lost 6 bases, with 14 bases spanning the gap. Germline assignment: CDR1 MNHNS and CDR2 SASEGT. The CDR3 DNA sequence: TGTGCCAGCAGTGTGTTAGTTCATGGGGATACGCAGTATTTT. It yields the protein CASSVLVHGDTQYF.

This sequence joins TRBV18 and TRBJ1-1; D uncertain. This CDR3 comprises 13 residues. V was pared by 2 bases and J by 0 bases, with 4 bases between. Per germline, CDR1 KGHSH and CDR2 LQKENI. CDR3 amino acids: CASSPNVNTEAFF. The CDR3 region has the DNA TGTGCCAGCTCACCAAACGTGAACACTGAAGCTTTCTTT.